These 18 T cell receptor beta chains were all obtained from the same sample, sequenced in a study of blood T cell repertoires in COVID-19. The protocol was immunoSEQ multiplex PCR, while the TCRdb copy is restricted to in-frame clones and leaves out a portion. The profile shows around 95,000 clones, around four fifths of them singletons. Source material: peripheral blood. These receptors were obtained from a man between 65 and 85 years old with active or convalescent COVID-19.

In DNA form, the CDR3 reads TGCGCCAGCAGCTTGGAAGAGGGAGGGGGCTACGAGCAGTACTTC. Translating it yields CASSLEEGGGYEQYF. The chain links TRBV5-1 to TRBJ2-7, with D possibly matching TRBD2 (7 bases). This CDR3 spans 15 amino acids. V lost 0 bases, J lost 3 bases, and 13 bases lay in between. Per the germline V gene, CDR1 is SGHRS and CDR2 is YFSETQ.

This clone was detected only once. At the DNA level, this CDR3 is encoded by other sequences in the same sample as well. V and J are TRBV7-9 and TRBJ1-2; D may be TRBD1 (5 bases). Trimming left V 5 bases short and J 4 bases short, with 11 bases between. The germline V gene encodes CDR1 SEHNR and CDR2 FQNEAQ (reference sequence). The CDR3 length is 13 residues. The CDR3 region is CASSLDNFYGYTF. In nucleotides, the CDR3 is TGTGCCAGCAGCCTGGACAATTTCTATGGCTACACCTTC.

The chain uses TRBV5-1 and TRBJ1-2; 7 nucleotides agree with TRBD1. Germline values: CDR1 SGHRS, CDR2 YFSETQ. The CDR3 runs to 16 residues. The V segment lost 3 bases and the J segment 2 bases; nucleotides outside the gene matches: 10. CDR3 sequence reads: CASSSAGQDLNYGYTF. The CDR3 DNA reads TGCGCCAGCAGCTCGGCTGGACAGGACTTAAACTATGGCTACACCTTC.

The table lists this clone with a count of one. This chain uses TRBV30 with TRBJ2-1; 9 nucleotides match TRBD2. J lost 2 bases, V lost 0 bases, and 5 bases had no gene match. The CDR3 runs 16 residues. The germline V gene has CDR1 GTSNPN and CDR2 SVGIG (reference sequence). The CDR3 DNA sequence: TGTGCCTGGAGTGTAGCCGGGACTAGCCCCTACAATGAGCAGTTCTTC. Translated: CAWSVAGTSPYNEQFF.

This chain connects TRBV27 to TRBJ1-5; a weak D match, TRBD1 (5 bases). Germline assignment: CDR1 MNHEY and CDR2 SMNVEV (reference sequence). With 2 bases removed from V and 6 bases from J, the gap between germline ends came to 11 bases. CDR3 length: 14 residues. The chain's CDR3 is CASSLGGVTQPQHF. CDR3 nucleotide sequence: TGTGCCAGCAGTTTAGGGGGGGTTACTCAGCCCCAGCATTTT.

The CDR3, as DNA: TGCAGCGTTGTTCGGGAGAACACTGAAGCTTTCTTT. Amino acid sequence: CSVVRENTEAFF. The rearrangement joins TRBV29-1 to TRBJ1-1; no clear D. The CDR3 is 12 amino acids. Looked up from germline, CDR1 is SQVTM and CDR2 is ANQGSEA. Between the trimmed V and J ends, which lost 4 bases and 1 base, there was a span of 7 bases.

The gene calls are TRBV5-1 and TRBJ2-3; D may be TRBD2 (6 bases). Germline V CDR1 and CDR2: SGHRS, YFSETQ. V gave up 0 bases and J gave up 6 bases, with 11 bases separating them. This CDR3 is 14 amino acids long. Written as DNA, the CDR3 is TGCGCCAGCAGCTTGGAAGAGGGAGGCGATACGCAGTATTTT. This codes for CASSLEEGGDTQYF.

The J gene is TRBJ1-2, the V gene TRBV2; tentatively, D is TRBD1 (6 bases). The germline V and J ends were trimmed by 10 bases and 8 bases, with 26 bases remaining between them. The CDR3 has 15 residues. Germline V gives CDR1 SNHLY, CDR2 FYNNEI. CDR3 loop: CATRSGGASPLGYTF. CDR3 nucleotides: TGTGCCACCAGGTCGGGGGGCGCAAGCCCTTTGGGCTACACCTTC.

The chain links TRBV6-5 to TRBJ2-2, with unresolved D. CDR1 MNHEY and CDR2 SVGAGI come from the germline V gene. Trimming removed 5 bases from V and 6 bases from J, with 10 bases in between. The CDR3 covers 13 residues. The CDR3 DNA is TGTGCCAGCAGTCCGACATTAGCCGGGGAGCTGTTTTTT. As protein: CASSPTLAGELFF.

V gene TRBV6-1 combines with J gene TRBJ2-4; TRBD1 matches at 7 bases. The junction had 9 bases not matched to a gene; V was cut back by 4 bases and J by 0 bases. The germline V gene encodes CDR1 MNHNS and CDR2 SASEGT. The CDR3 consists of 17 residues. Here the CDR3 reads CASSVPGTALAKNIQYF. The CDR3 DNA is TGTGCCAGCAGTGTACCGGGGACAGCACTAGCCAAAAACATTCAGTACTTC.

V usage is TRBV30 and J usage is TRBJ1-5, with TRBD1 matching 10 bases. J gave up 3 bases and V 3 bases, and 8 bases lay outside the gene matches. The germline gives CDR1 GTSNPN, CDR2 SVGIG (reference sequence). The CDR3 spans 16 residues. The CDR3 region has the DNA TGTGCCTGGAGAACCAAGGGACAGGGGAACAATCAGCCCCAGCATTTT. It translates to CAWRTKGQGNNQPQHF.

The chain joins TRBV5-1 to TRBJ1-1; maybe TRBD1 (6 bases). Trimming shortened V by 0 bases and J by 1 base, and 16 bases separated the two germline ends. The CDR3 extends over 17 amino acids. CDR1 is SGHRS and CDR2 is YFSETQ in the germline V gene. Here the CDR3 reads CASSLEPRGIANTEAFF. DNA of the CDR3: TGCGCCAGCAGCTTGGAGCCTAGGGGGATTGCGAACACTGAAGCTTTCTTT.

The rearrangement links TRBV21-1 to TRBJ2-7; the table names TRBD1, a call not compared with the DNA. TRBV21-1 is designated a pseudogene. The CDR3 totals 15 residues. The CDR3 bases are TGTGCCAGCAGCAAACGGCGACAGGGGGCCTACGAGCAGTACTTC. It yields the protein CASSKRRQGAYEQYF.

This chain links TRBV5-1 with TRBJ2-2, with D perhaps matching TRBD1 (6 bases). CDR1 is SGHRS, CDR2 YFSETQ, per germline. This CDR3 contains 15 residues. Trimming stripped 0 bases from V and 4 bases from J, with 10 bases between. The CDR3 DNA reads as TGCGCCAGCAGCTTGGTTTGGGGGCGCACCGGGGAGCTGTTTTTT. Amino acids: CASSLVWGRTGELFF.

Only a few counts were recorded for this clone. This chain links TRBV28 with TRBJ2-3; 8 bases line up with TRBD2. V lost 1 base to trimming and J lost 1 base; unmatched junction nucleotides: 4. The CDR3 sequence is 16 residues long. Germline CDR1 and CDR2: MDHEN and SYDVKM. The CDR3 DNA sequence: TGTGCCAGCAGTTTATACCGGCGGGGGGGCACAGATACGCAGTATTTT. Its protein product is CASSLYRRGGTDTQYF. Combining the CDR3 with reference TRBV28 and TRBJ2-3 gives the whole variable domain DVKVTQSSRYLVKRTGEKVFLECVQDMDHENMFWYRQDPGLGLRLIYFSYDVKMKEKGDIPEGYSVSREKKERFSLILESASTNQTSMYLCASSLYRRGGTDTQYFGPGTRLTVL.

To note about this clone: Germline and junction disagree at one end, which may indicate a read error. The V and J genes are TRBV6-1 and TRBJ1-6; a weak D match, TRBD1 (6 bases). Germline CDR1 reads MNHNS; CDR2 reads SASEGT. The CDR3 sequence is 14 residues long. The CDR3, as DNA: TGTGCCAGCAGAGAAGGACAGCATAATTCACCCCTCCACTTT. This codes for CASREGQHNSPLHF.

The V and J genes are TRBV5-6 and TRBJ1-6; D gene uncertain. The CDR3 runs to 15 residues. V was clipped by 0 bases and J by 7 bases, with 11 bases between them. Germline V gene sequence: CDR1 SGHDT, CDR2 YYEEEE. The CDR3 reads CASSLGPGANSPLHF. The CDR3 DNA is TGTGCCAGCAGCTTGGGGCCGGGTGCGAATTCACCCCTCCACTTT.

V usage is TRBV5-1 and J usage is TRBJ1-2, with a tentative D call TRBD1 (6 bases). Trimming left V 6 bases short and J 2 bases short, with 11 bases between. The CDR3 loop spans 13 amino acids. Germline CDR1 and CDR2: SGHRS and YFSETQ. This CDR3 is CASTLGQNYGYTF. CDR3 DNA: TGCGCCAGCACCCTAGGACAGAACTATGGCTACACCTTC.